The following is a T cell receptor beta chain sequence with its context. This entry comes from a study of T cells after yellow fever vaccination. TCRdb reprocessed the 5' RACE reads with MiXCR, giving one entry per CDR3 protein. The sample yields tens of thousands of distinct CDR3 sequences, about 14% seen once. The V segment lost 3 bases and the J segment 5 bases; nucleotides outside the gene matches: 11. CDR1 is SGHAT and CDR2 is FQNNGV in the germline V gene. The CDR3 covers 16 residues. The specimen comprised CD8+ T cells not binding an NS4B(214-222) dextramer, sorted from PBMCs, sampled approximately 22 days after the first yellow fever vaccination. The V call is TRBV11-2, the J call TRBJ2-5, with 8 bases identical to TRBD2. The TCR was taken from a man between 18 and 29 years old who received the YFV17D yellow fever vaccine. The CDR3 coding sequence is TGTGCCAGCAGCTTCCGAGCGGGGGCCCACGGGGAGACCCAGTACTTC. Translated, it gives CASSFRAGAHGETQYF.